This TCR beta chain was identified in a study of T cell repertoires in cytomegalovirus infection. Findings of the study overall: HLA-C-restricted CMV clonotypes gave the most frequent clonotype in two of eight donors.

This clonotype came up many times. Its target is not known. TCRdb independently ran MiXCR on the reads; one entry per CDR3 protein. The sample holds 60,000 to 75,000 distinct CDR3 sequences; 3% to 4% are singletons and the top ten take about 22%. Germline loops: CDR1 SGHVS, CDR2 FNYEAQ. Trimming took 4 bases from V and 7 from J; bases not matched to a gene: 3. CDR3 length: 14 residues. The chain carries TRBV7-6 and TRBJ1-6; 8 bases line up with TRBD1. Sequencing used PBMCs. This sequence was found in a human donor in good health (CMV status not recorded). Some clones in this sample may be carry-over from other donors' samples. The CDR3 loop is CASSSQGANSPLHF. For the CDR3, the DNA is TGTGCCAGCAGCTCTCAGGGGGCCAATTCACCCCTCCACTTT.